This TCR beta chain came from a study of blood T cell repertoires in COVID-19. The overall study: T cells, B-cell-depleted T cells, or PBMCs supplied cDNA or gDNA.

This CDR3 comprises 14 residues. Germline CDR1 reads MNHEY; CDR2 reads SMNVEV (reference sequence). Trimming removed 5 bases from V and 2 bases from J; junction bases left unmatched: 5. Some clones are missing from TCRdb's copy, which holds only in-frame ones; the method was immunoSEQ multiplex PCR. The table shows a few hundred thousand clones, with roughly 90% occurring only once. Specimen: peripheral blood. The receptor's source is a woman between 40 and 50 years old with COVID-19, enrolled during active disease. The rearrangement links TRBV27 to TRBJ2-7; 8 bases line up with TRBD1. CDR3 residues: CASSRTGNAYEQYF. Here the CDR3 DNA reads TGTGCCAGCAGTAGGACAGGGAACGCCTACGAGCAGTACTTC.